The 8 T cell receptor beta chains listed next were all sequenced from one sample in a study of blood T cell repertoires in COVID-19. Clones were read by immunoSEQ multiplex PCR, and TCRdb kept only the in-frame ones, dropping some. The table lists about 200,000 clones, roughly 85% of them singletons, with approximately 5% in the top ten. The sequencing sample was made of peripheral blood. The receptors here all came from a woman of 80 years or more with acute or convalescent COVID-19.

The chain joins TRBV12-3 or TRBV12-4 to TRBJ1-6; no firm D call. This CDR3 contains 13 residues. Trimming shortened V by 10 bases and J by 6 bases, and 13 bases separated the two germline ends. CDR3: CAISWLPNSPLHF. As DNA, the CDR3 is TGTGCCATCTCCTGGCTCCCTAATTCACCCCTCCACTTT.

This chain uses TRBV27 with TRBJ2-7, with a weak D call TRBD1 (5 bases). V was trimmed by 5 bases and J by 4 bases, leaving 12 bases between them. The CDR3 is 13 residues long. Germline V gives CDR1 MNHEY, CDR2 SMNVEV (reference sequence). CDR3 sequence reads: CASSPDSYYEQYF. In DNA form, the CDR3 reads TGTGCCAGCAGTCCCGACAGTTATTACGAGCAGTACTTC.

The chain is built from TRBV24-1 and TRBJ2-7; 10 bases are shared with TRBD1. The trim removed 3 bases at V and 4 bases at J, leaving 5 bases unmatched. This CDR3 has 15 residues. In germline, CDR1 is KGHDR, CDR2 SFDVKD. CDR3 bases: TGTGCCACCAGTGATCCAGGACAGGGGGTTTACGAGCAGTACTTC. Encoded protein: CATSDPGQGVYEQYF.

The V gene is TRBV19, the J gene TRBJ1-1; 7 bases are shared with TRBD1. After removal of 2 bases from V and 4 bases from J, the junction contained 4 bases not matched to a gene. There are 14 residues in the CDR3. CDR1 and CDR2 (germline): LNHDA, SQIVND (reference sequence). The CDR3 nucleotides read TGTGCCAGTAGTATAACAGGGGTTGCCACTGAAGCTTTCTTT. Translation gives CASSITGVATEAFF.

The V gene is TRBV5-1, the J gene TRBJ1-3, with TRBD1 as a possible D gene (5 bases). CDR3 length equals 16 residues. V lost 2 bases and J 3 bases, leaving 15 bases between the germline ends. Per the germline V gene, CDR1 is SGHRS and CDR2 is YFSETQ. CDR3 bases: TGCGCCAGCAGCTTTGCAGGGCCTACTTATGGAAACACCATATATTTT. This sequence encodes CASSFAGPTYGNTIYF.

This clone has just a few counts. The J gene is TRBJ1-5, the V gene TRBV12-3 or TRBV12-4; possibly TRBD1 for D (6 bases). V was clipped by 6 bases and J by 4 bases, with 7 bases between them. The CDR3 sequence is 12 residues long. For the CDR3, the DNA is TGTGCCAGCAGCACAGGGAATCAGCCCCAGCATTTT. Amino acids: CASSTGNQPQHF.

This clone was seen once. The chain combines TRBV7-2 with TRBJ2-7; 14 nucleotides match TRBD2. CDR3 length equals 14 residues. Germline values: CDR1 SGHTA, CDR2 FQGNSA. Trimming at V came to 3 bases and at J to 8 bases, leaving 3 bases not matched to a gene. The CDR3 here is CASSFGTSGSKQYF. CDR3 coding DNA: TGTGCCAGCAGCTTCGGGACTAGCGGGAGTAAGCAGTACTTC.

The gene calls are TRBV7-8 and TRBJ1-2; 7 bases agree with TRBD1. V shed 2 bases and J 2 bases; nucleotides not matched to a gene: 5. This CDR3 is 15 amino acids long. Germline V CDR1 and CDR2: SGHVS, FQNEAQ. Here the CDR3 DNA reads TGTGCCAGCAGCTTAAAGTTGGGACAGAACTATGGCTACACCTTC. The encoded protein is CASSLKLGQNYGYTF.